The source of this T cell receptor beta chain is a study of T cell repertoires in cytomegalovirus infection (dated by TCRdb to between 2018 and 2021). About the study as a whole: Recently identified HLA-C-restricted CMV epitopes, whose presentation resists viral immunomodulation, were targeted by peptide stimulations together with well-studied HLA-B-restricted epitopes. Donor HLA type was relevant to the analysis, because carriage of CMV infection together with the matching HLA type was indicated by public TCR beta signatures.

The investigation overall reported the following: The ex vivo response was dominated by HLA-C-restricted CMV-specific TCR beta clonotypes, which also provided the single most frequent clonotype in two of eight donors. Carriers of CMV infection plus the relevant HLA type were discriminated by the cumulative frequency of public TCR beta family members in the study cohort and in an independent roughly 340-donor cohort.

With regard to this clonotype: It lacks a known antigen. Base qualities are missing; no much larger clone stands one base away.

The CDR3, cysteine through phenylalanine, is 16 amino acids long. Of the read, only the CDR3 DNA is kept; its 48 bases are in frame from base 1. The germline V gene specifies SGHRS as CDR1 and YFSETQ as CDR2. V is cut back by 0 bases and J by 5 bases, with 9 bases in the junction unmatched. The data were produced on an Illumina HiSeq 1500. TCRdb took the public reads, trimmed them with fastp at Q25, ran MiXCR for clone calling and kept in-frame beta chains. Rows are combined by CDR3 protein, so each entry shows the most common genes and DNA. This sample gives hundreds of thousands of distinct CDR3 sequences in total; roughly a third of them show up just once. Roughly 17% of the sample lies in the top ten. The label giving this sample's treatment or condition can be read as: in vitro stimulation with specific CMV peptide epitopes to enrich CMV-specific T cells.

Sample: cultured PBMCs, taken from culture after CMV antigen stimulation. The receptor was derived from a human donor in good health (CMV status not recorded). Some clones in this sample may be carry-over from other donors' samples. The sequence joins TRBV5-1 to TRBJ2-5; 8 central bases correspond to TRBD2. The CDR3 protein sequence reads: CASSLVIAGRGETQYF. The DNA sequence is TGCGCCAGCAGCTTGGTTATAGCGGGGCGTGGGGAGACCCAGTACTTC.